The 30 T cell receptor beta chains below all came from one sample that was sequenced in a study of blood T cell repertoires in COVID-19. Clones were read by immunoSEQ multiplex PCR, and TCRdb kept only the in-frame ones, dropping some. This sample has about 83,000 clones, with more than 75% found just once. Sequencing was done on a sample of peripheral blood. Receptors were obtained from a man older than 75 with active or convalescent COVID-19.

The chain combines TRBV6-6 with TRBJ1-4; 7 bases align to TRBD1. Germline V gene lookup returns CDR1 MNHNY and CDR2 SVGAGI (reference sequence). J was trimmed by 4 bases and V by 7 bases; bases with no gene match: 6. The length of the CDR3 is 14 residues. CDR3 region: CASTEQGFNEKLFF. CDR3 DNA sequence: TGTGCCAGCACCGAACAGGGGTTTAATGAAAAACTGTTTTTT.

This chain uses TRBV11-2 with TRBJ1-3; no clear D. With 1 base removed from V and 0 bases from J, the gap between germline ends came to 13 bases. CDR1 is SGHAT and CDR2 is FQNNGV in the germline V gene. This CDR3 spans 17 amino acids. This CDR3 is CASSLVGKSYSGNTIYF. In DNA form, the CDR3 reads TGTGCCAGCAGCTTAGTCGGTAAATCCTACTCTGGAAACACCATATATTTT.

The V call is TRBV2, the J call TRBJ1-2; TRBD1 matches at 8 bases. Germline V gene sequence: CDR1 SNHLY, CDR2 FYNNEI. This CDR3 contains 15 residues. V shed 6 bases, J shed 5 bases, and the junction held 11 bases outside the gene matches. This CDR3 reads CASSPADRAGYGYTF. The CDR3 region has the DNA TGTGCCAGCAGCCCCGCGGACAGGGCCGGGTATGGCTACACCTTC.

V gene TRBV9 combines with J gene TRBJ2-3, with D uncertain. CDR3 length: 12 residues. V was cut by 6 bases and J by 4 bases, with 9 bases left in between. Looked up from germline, CDR1 is SGDLS and CDR2 is YYNGEE. The CDR3 region is CASNNMADTQYF. The CDR3 DNA reads as TGTGCCAGCAACAACATGGCAGATACGCAGTATTTT.

V usage is TRBV9 and J usage is TRBJ2-3; D may be TRBD1 (5 bases). Germline-derived CDR1 and CDR2 are SGDLS and YYNGEE. This CDR3 comprises 13 residues. V gave up 3 bases and J gave up 6 bases, with 11 bases separating them. The CDR3, as DNA: TGTGCCAGCAGCGGACAGCTAGAGGATACGCAGTATTTT. It codes for CASSGQLEDTQYF.

The V call is TRBV7-2, the J call TRBJ1-3; unclear D gene. This CDR3 has 15 amino acids. V lost 0 bases to trimming and J lost 3 bases, with 9 bases between them. In germline, CDR1 is SGHTA, CDR2 FQGNSA. The CDR3 nucleotides read TGTGCCAGCAGCTTAGCGCTTAGTAATGGAAACACCATATATTTT. Residues: CASSLALSNGNTIYF.

The chain has TRBV11-2 and TRBJ2-2; the match to TRBD1 covers 7 bases. The CDR3 loop spans 15 amino acids. The V and J ends lost 6 bases and 0 bases, in that order; junction bases with no gene match: 4. Germline V gene lookup returns CDR1 SGHAT and CDR2 FQNNGV. CDR3 residues: CASRPDRANTGELFF. CDR3 DNA: TGTGCCAGCAGACCCGACAGGGCGAACACCGGGGAGCTGTTTTTT.

The rearrangement links TRBV19 to TRBJ1-2; possible D gene TRBD1, 5 bases. The V end was cut by 2 bases, the J end by 10 bases, with 14 bases between. This CDR3 is 13 amino acids long. Germline-derived CDR1 and CDR2 are LNHDA and SQIVND (reference sequence). CDR3 protein: CASSIPGQSVYTF. As DNA, the CDR3 is TGTGCCAGTAGTATACCAGGGCAGTCCGTCTACACCTTC.

V gene TRBV4-1 combines with J gene TRBJ2-1, with 12 positions matching TRBD2. Germline V gene sequence: CDR1 MGHRA, CDR2 YSYEKL. The CDR3 runs 15 residues. J was trimmed by 7 bases and V by 2 bases; bases with no gene match: 3. CDR3 amino acids: CASSQRTSGRNEQFF. The CDR3 nucleotides are TGCGCCAGCAGCCAAAGAACTAGCGGGAGGAATGAGCAGTTCTTC.

The chain uses TRBV7-3 and TRBJ2-4; D possibly corresponds to TRBD2 (7 bases). The CDR3 spans 16 residues. Germline CDR1 and CDR2: SGHTA and FQGTGA. Trimming stripped 4 bases from V and 7 bases from J, with 20 bases between. CDR3 residues: CASSSELAERGNIQYF. The DNA of the CDR3 is TGTGCCAGCAGCTCCGAGCTAGCGGAAAGGGGGAACATTCAGTACTTC.

This chain uses TRBV11-3 with TRBJ1-6; a weak D match, TRBD1 (6 bases). The germline V gene has CDR1 SGHNT and CDR2 YENEEA. Trimming cost V 4 bases and J 6 bases, with 10 bases left between them. This CDR3 region has 14 residues. This CDR3 reads CASSSGASNSPLHF. The CDR3 DNA sequence: TGTGCCAGCAGCTCAGGGGCTTCTAATTCACCCCTCCACTTT. Complete variable domain (other parts from reference TRBV11-3 and TRBJ1-6): EAGVVQSPRYKIIEKKQPVAFWCNPISGHNTLYWYLQNLGQGPELLIRYENEEAVDDSQLPKDRFSAERLKGVDSTLKIQPAELGDSAVYLCASSSGASNSPLHFGNGTRLTVT.

This chain joins TRBV5-4 and TRBJ2-1; 13 bases agree with TRBD2. From germline, CDR1 is SGHNT and CDR2 YYREEE (reference sequence). This CDR3 region has 16 residues. V shed 4 bases, J shed 5 bases, and the junction held 6 bases outside the gene matches. As DNA, the CDR3 is TGTGCCAGCAGCCCGTCACTAGCGGGGGGGAACAATGAGCAGTTCTTC. Protein product: CASSPSLAGGNNEQFF.

The J gene is TRBJ1-1, the V gene TRBV3-1 (or the pseudogene TRBV3-2), with TRBD1 identical over 7 bases. Trimming at V came to 3 bases and at J to 6 bases, leaving 7 bases not matched to a gene. CDR1 is LGHDT, CDR2 YNNKEL, per germline (reference sequence). This CDR3 is 14 amino acids long. The CDR3 protein is CASSHRDSRAEAFF. In DNA, the CDR3 is TGTGCCAGCAGCCACCGGGACAGTCGCGCTGAAGCTTTCTTT.

V and J are TRBV4-1 and TRBJ1-3; 7 nucleotides match TRBD1. The CDR3 spans 17 residues. Germline CDR1 reads MGHRA; CDR2 reads YSYEKL. V gave up 2 bases and J gave up 0 bases; unmatched junction bases: 7. The CDR3 DNA sequence: TGCGCCAGCAGCCAAAAAGGGGGCGGGATCTCTGGAAACACCATATATTTT. Protein product: CASSQKGGGISGNTIYF.

The genes are TRBV7-2 and TRBJ2-1, with D possibly matching TRBD2 (6 bases). V lost 7 bases and J 7 bases, leaving 14 bases between the germline ends. Germline V gives CDR1 SGHTA, CDR2 FQGNSA. This CDR3 comprises 13 residues. The CDR3 loop is CASTFSRGNEQFF. As DNA, the CDR3 is TGTGCCAGCACCTTCTCTCGGGGGAATGAGCAGTTCTTC.

The rearrangement joins TRBV7-9 to TRBJ1-6; 7 bases line up with TRBD1. CDR1 and CDR2 from the germline V gene are SEHNR and FQNEAQ (reference sequence). The CDR3 runs to 15 residues. The J segment lost 7 bases and the V segment lost 2 bases, leaving 5 bases of the junction unmatched. The CDR3 sequence is CASSLLTGVNSPLHF. The CDR3 DNA reads TGTGCCAGCAGCTTACTTACAGGGGTCAATTCACCCCTCCACTTT.

The chain employs TRBV27 and TRBJ1-4; D remains unclear. CDR1 is MNHEY, CDR2 SMNVEV, per germline (reference sequence). Trimming removed 5 bases from V and 8 bases from J, with 15 bases in between. The CDR3 totals 14 residues. The CDR3 DNA sequence: TGTGCCAGCAGTCGGTCTTCCGAGCGGGAAAAACTGTTTTTT. Amino acid sequence: CASSRSSEREKLFF.

This chain joins TRBV6-5 and TRBJ1-5; the match to TRBD1 covers 9 bases. The CDR3 totals 14 residues. The germline V gene encodes CDR1 MNHEY and CDR2 SVGAGI. V was clipped by 9 bases and J by 3 bases; unmatched bases: 6. The CDR3 DNA reads TGTGCCAGTAAGACAGGGGGGTACAATCAGCCCCAGCATTTT. Translation: CASKTGGYNQPQHF.

The chain links TRBV10-1 to TRBJ2-1; TRBD1 is a possible D gene (6 bases). This CDR3 spans 14 amino acids. Germline V CDR1 and CDR2: WNHNN, SYGVQD (reference sequence). Trimming cost V 4 bases and J 9 bases, with 16 bases left between them. The CDR3 sequence: CASSGTPNRAEQFF. As DNA, the CDR3 is TGCGCCAGCAGTGGGACACCCAACAGGGCTGAGCAGTTCTTC.

The CDR3 is CASSQAPGVWGQPQHF. The CDR3 DNA follows: TGTGCCAGCAGCCAAGCCCCGGGAGTTTGGGGTCAGCCCCAGCATTTT. V usage is TRBV3-1 (or the pseudogene TRBV3-2) and J usage is TRBJ1-5; unclear D gene. Germline V CDR1 and CDR2: LGHDT, YNNKEL (reference sequence). This CDR3 has 16 residues. V was trimmed by 1 base and J by 6 bases, leaving 16 bases between them.

The V and J genes are TRBV5-1 and TRBJ2-1; D possibly corresponds to TRBD2 (6 bases). CDR3 length: 13 amino acids. V shed 7 bases and J shed 8 bases, with 16 bases lying between them. Germline V lookup: CDR1 SGHRS, CDR2 YFSETQ. As DNA, the CDR3 is TGCGCCAGCTACCTAAACGGGGAGGATGAGCAGTTCTTC. Translation: CASYLNGEDEQFF.

The chain links TRBV7-2 to TRBJ1-1; 8 bases match TRBD1. Germline trimming cut 1 base from V and 4 bases from J; bases unmatched to any gene: 5. Germline V gene sequence: CDR1 SGHTA, CDR2 FQGNSA. There are 15 residues in the CDR3. The CDR3 loop reads CASSLDNGQGTEAFF. The CDR3 coding sequence is TGTGCCAGCAGCTTAGATAACGGACAGGGCACTGAAGCTTTCTTT.

The chain uses TRBV6-1 and TRBJ2-1, with 10 bases aligning to TRBD2. V shed 1 base and J 8 bases; nucleotides not matched to a gene: 5. Germline lookup yields CDR1 MNHNS and CDR2 SASEGT. This CDR3 contains 15 residues. The chain's CDR3 is CASSEERGGHDEQFF. The CDR3 nucleotides are TGTGCCAGCAGTGAAGAGCGGGGGGGCCACGATGAGCAGTTCTTC.

This clone occurred a few times. The rearrangement uses TRBV7-2 and TRBJ1-2; no clear D. There are 12 residues in the CDR3. Germline CDR1 reads SGHTA; CDR2 reads FQGNSA. The V end lost 5 bases, the J end lost 8 bases, and 12 bases lay between the germline ends. The DNA for the CDR3 is TGTGCCAGCAGCCCGACACTGTTGGGCTACACCTTC. Encoded protein: CASSPTLLGYTF.

The V call is TRBV6-5, the J call TRBJ1-1; D is possibly TRBD1 (6 bases). V was clipped by 7 bases and J by 3 bases, with 15 bases between them. The CDR3 length is 14 residues. CDR1 is MNHEY, CDR2 SVGAGI, per germline. The CDR3 loop reads CASKGGGPHTEAFF. The CDR3 DNA sequence: TGTGCCAGCAAAGGGGGGGGGCCGCACACTGAAGCTTTCTTT.

V is TRBV7-8 and J is TRBJ2-5; D gene unclear. V was clipped by 5 bases and J by 7 bases, with 20 bases between them. CDR1 SGHVS and CDR2 FQNEAQ come from the germline V gene. The CDR3 spans 15 residues. The CDR3 is CASSTQTRLASTQYF. The CDR3 nucleotides are TGTGCCAGCAGCACGCAGACTCGGCTTGCCTCGACCCAGTACTTC.

The chain combines TRBV30 with TRBJ1-2; D not certain. Trimming pared 2 bases from V and 7 bases from J, leaving 8 bases between. The germline CDR1 and CDR2 sequences are GTSNPN and SVGIG (reference sequence). The CDR3 spans 11 residues. The CDR3: CAWSNVGGYTF. CDR3 DNA: TGTGCCTGGAGTAATGTCGGTGGCTACACCTTC.

The chain carries TRBV6-5 and TRBJ1-5, with 7 bases lining up with TRBD1. V lost 6 bases, J lost 7 bases, and 12 bases stayed unmatched. The CDR3 is 15 amino acids. Looked up from germline, CDR1 is MNHEY and CDR2 is SVGAGI. The CDR3 loop is CASSAKPGGKQPQHF. CDR3 bases: TGTGCCAGCAGCGCAAAACCAGGGGGTAAGCAGCCCCAGCATTTT.

In its sample, this clone was seen a few times. The chain has TRBV6-6 and TRBJ1-1; 12 bases line up with TRBD1. The CDR3 spans 14 residues. Trimming cost V 4 bases and J 4 bases; bases outside gene matches: 1. Germline CDR1 reads MNHNY; CDR2 reads SVGAGI (reference sequence). The CDR3, as DNA: TGTGCCAGCAGTTTGGGACAGGGGGCCACTGAAGCTTTCTTT. Translated, it gives CASSLGQGATEAFF.

The rearrangement joins TRBV5-5 to TRBJ1-6; 9 bases line up with TRBD1. The CDR3 extends over 16 amino acids. V was pared by 4 bases and J by 9 bases, with 11 bases of the junction left unmatched. Germline-derived CDR1 and CDR2 are SGHKS and YYEKEE (reference sequence). In DNA form, the CDR3 reads TGTGCCAGCAGCCTGACAGGGGGGGATCCTTCTTCACCCCTCCACTTT. It codes for CASSLTGGDPSSPLHF.